These 27 T cell receptor beta chains came from one sample sequenced in a study of patients and donors after allogeneic stem cell transplantation. Each CDR3 protein is one row after TCRdb ran MiXCR on the RT-PCR reads. The table includes roughly 140,000 distinct CDR3 sequences, about 36% detected once. Sequencing was performed on blood, either unsorted or a sorted T cell fraction (not recorded which). The receptors were gathered from a human donor who was either an allogeneic HSCT recipient or a stem cell or donor lymphocyte infusion donor (not recorded which). It is not recorded whose cells these are; they may come from a transplant donor.

A note on this clonotype: The junction departs from germline at one end; a sequencing error may be responsible. This chain links TRBV12-3 or TRBV12-4 with TRBJ1-1, with 7 bases fitting TRBD1. The CDR3 extends over 13 amino acids. CDR3 residues: CACSHSGTQGAFF. CDR3 nucleotides: TGTGCCTGCAGCCACTCCGGGACACAGGGGGCTTTCTTT.

V and J are TRBV29-1 and TRBJ1-1; D perhaps matches TRBD1 (6 bases). The CDR3 loop spans 10 amino acids. Trimming cost V 7 bases and J 8 bases, with 11 bases left between them. Germline V gives CDR1 SQVTM, CDR2 ANQGSEA. The CDR3 bases are TGCAGCGGCCTAGGGGGGGAAGCTTTCTTT. Protein: CSGLGGEAFF.

V is TRBV28 and J is TRBJ1-4; D gene unclear. Trimming stripped 11 bases from V and 6 bases from J, with 16 bases between. Germline CDR1 is MDHEN and CDR2 is SYDVKM. The CDR3 totals 13 residues. This CDR3 reads CARSRTGDEKLFF. CDR3 nucleotide sequence: TGTGCCCGGAGTCGGACCGGGGATGAAAAACTGTTTTTT. The full variable domain, its missing parts supplied by reference TRBV28 and TRBJ1-4, is DVKVTQSSRYLVKRTGEKVFLECVQDMDHENMFWYRQDPGLGLRLIYFSYDVKMKEKGDIPEGYSVSREKKERFSLILESASTNQTSMYLCARSRTGDEKLFFGSGTQLSVL.

This clonotype appeared a few times. J is TRBJ1-5 and V is TRBV5-8; D possibly corresponds to TRBD1 (5 bases). Germline V gives CDR1 SGHTS, CDR2 YDEGEE. With 3 bases removed from V and 1 base from J, the gap between germline ends came to 8 bases. The CDR3 consists of 14 residues. The CDR3 loop is CASSWDPSNQPQHF. The DNA for the CDR3 is TGTGCCAGCAGCTGGGACCCGAGCAATCAGCCCCAGCATTTT.

V gene TRBV7-2 combines with J gene TRBJ1-2; TRBD1 matches at 7 bases. The germline V gene encodes CDR1 SGHTA and CDR2 FQGNSA. V was pared by 9 bases and J by 2 bases, with 9 bases of the junction left unmatched. The CDR3 length is 14 residues. The CDR3 sequence: CARGPGGGNYGYTF. The CDR3 region has the DNA TGTGCCAGAGGACCAGGGGGTGGGAACTATGGCTACACCTTC. The complete variable domain, with remaining parts taken from reference TRBV7-2 and TRBJ1-2, reads GAGVSQSPSNKVTEKGKDVELRCDPISGHTALYWYRQSLGQGLEFLIYFQGNSAPDKSGLPSDRFSAERTGGSVSTLTIQRTQQEDSAVYLCARGPGGGNYGYTFGSGTRLTVV.

The chain carries TRBV13 and TRBJ2-7; TRBD2 might be the D (6 bases). The CDR3 is made up of 15 amino acids. V was trimmed by 5 bases and J by 7 bases, leaving 21 bases between them. Germline CDR1 reads PRHDT; CDR2 reads FYEKMQ (reference sequence). The CDR3 DNA reads TGTGCCAGCAGCCTCCGGACTACCCGGTTGAGGGAGCAGTACGTC. The encoded protein is CASSLRTTRLREQYV.

The sample holds a few counts of this clonotype. CDR3 sequence: CASSQELGEKLFF. CDR3 DNA: TGCGCCAGCAGCCAAGAATTGGGGGAAAAACTGTTTTTT. The chain employs TRBV4-3 and TRBJ1-4; D is unclear. The CDR3 totals 13 residues. The V gene lost 0 bases and the J gene lost 8 bases, with 7 bases spanning the gap. Germline V gene sequence: CDR1 LGHNA, CDR2 YSLEER.

The chain has TRBV7-9 and TRBJ1-1; D unclear. Trimming removed 8 bases at V and 1 base at J, with 5 bases between. Germline loops: CDR1 SEHNR, CDR2 FQNEAQ (reference sequence). This CDR3 spans 11 amino acids. The CDR3, as DNA: TGTGCCAGCGCTTGGAACACTGAAGCTTTCTTT. This encodes CASAWNTEAFF.

The gene calls are TRBV20-1 and TRBJ2-3, with 7 nucleotides matching TRBD2. The trim removed 5 bases at V and 1 base at J, leaving 15 bases unmatched. Germline-derived CDR1 and CDR2 are DFQATT and SNEGSKA (reference sequence). The CDR3 spans 17 residues. The CDR3, as DNA: TGCAGTGCTTTCTCGTCTGGTGGCGGGGGACGCACAGATACGCAGTATTTT. It encodes CSAFSSGGGGRTDTQYF.

This clonotype was counted at least ten times. Its ends do not fully match the called genes, so a read error is possible. The chain joins TRBV12-3 or TRBV12-4 to TRBJ1-1; D gene unclear. This CDR3 is 11 amino acids long. Written as DNA, the CDR3 is TGTGCCAGCAGCTTAGGCACTGAAGCTTTCTTT. Residues: CASSLGTEAFF.

This clonotype has a handful of counts. This chain uses TRBV29-1 with TRBJ2-1; D might be TRBD1 (5 bases). Trimming removed 2 bases at V and 6 bases at J, with 8 bases between. Germline V lookup: CDR1 SQVTM, CDR2 ANQGSEA. The CDR3 totals 12 residues. CDR3 sequence: CSVEQGPNEQFF. DNA of the CDR3: TGCAGCGTTGAACAGGGCCCCAATGAGCAGTTCTTC.

CDR3 nucleotides: TGTGCCAGCAGCCAAGATGGGAAGGGCCTATTCTCCTACAATGAGCAGTTCTTC. It translates to CASSQDGKGLFSYNEQFF. V is TRBV14 and J is TRBJ2-1; D not resolved. The CDR3 has 18 residues. The germline V and J ends were trimmed by 0 bases and 0 bases, with 15 bases remaining between them. The germline CDR1 and CDR2 sequences are SGHDN and FVKESK. Filled out from reference TRBV14 and TRBJ2-1, the complete variable domain reads EAGVTQFPSHSVIEKGQTVTLRCDPISGHDNLYWYRRVMGKEIKFLLHFVKESKQDESGMPNNRFLAERTGGTYSTLKVQPAELEDSGVYFCASSQDGKGLFSYNEQFFGPGTRLTVL.

This rearrangement joins TRBV4-3 to TRBJ1-5, with D unclear. The CDR3 runs 13 residues. Germline-derived CDR1 and CDR2 are LGHNA and YSLEER. Trimming removed 4 bases at V and 7 bases at J, with 11 bases between. The CDR3 here is CASSPREGQPQHF. The CDR3, as DNA: TGCGCCAGCAGCCCTCGGGAGGGACAGCCCCAGCATTTT.

The rearrangement joins TRBV28 to TRBJ2-1; 7 nucleotides match TRBD1. Germline trimming cut 6 bases from V and 7 bases from J; bases unmatched to any gene: 21. Germline-derived CDR1 and CDR2 are MDHEN and SYDVKM. The CDR3 is 18 residues long. In DNA, the CDR3 is TGTGCCAGCAGCTTAGGTTCTGGACAGGAGAGTAGGGCTAATGAGCAGTTCTTC. Amino acids: CASSLGSGQESRANEQFF.

This rearrangement joins TRBV20-1 to TRBJ1-2; weak D call: TRBD1 (6 bases). V was trimmed by 5 bases and J by 5 bases, leaving 24 bases between them. Per the germline V gene, CDR1 is DFQATT and CDR2 is SNEGSKA (reference sequence). The CDR3 consists of 16 residues. The CDR3 protein is CSAWRSSRQAPYGYTF. Written as DNA, the CDR3 is TGCAGTGCTTGGAGATCTTCCCGACAGGCCCCTTATGGCTACACCTTC.

V is TRBV6-5 and J is TRBJ2-5; D assignment may be TRBD1 or TRBD2 (6 bases each). In germline, CDR1 is MNHEY, CDR2 SVGAGI. This CDR3 region has 15 residues. V was shortened by 4 bases and J by 4 bases, with 16 bases between the two germline ends. The CDR3 region is CASSSRGTWLETQYF. In DNA, the CDR3 is TGTGCCAGCAGTTCCCGGGGGACATGGCTAGAGACCCAGTACTTC.

This clonotype was recorded a few times. The genes are TRBV5-1 and TRBJ1-5; 7 bases are shared with TRBD1. Losses at the gene ends were 4 bases for V and 5 bases for J; bases not matched to a gene: 9. The CDR3 runs to 15 residues. Germline CDR1 is SGHRS and CDR2 is YFSETQ. CDR3 residues: CASSEQGQHHQPQHF. CDR3 bases: TGCGCCAGCAGCGAACAGGGGCAGCACCATCAGCCCCAGCATTTT.

This chain links TRBV20-1 with TRBJ2-7, with no clear D. Trimming left V 3 bases short and J 0 bases short, with 9 bases between. This CDR3 contains 13 residues. Per germline, CDR1 DFQATT and CDR2 SNEGSKA (reference sequence). The CDR3 coding sequence is TGCAGTGCTAGGCCCGCTAGCTCCTACGAGCAGTACGTC. It specifies CSARPASSYEQYV.

This clonotype was seen a single time. The chain has TRBV12-3 or TRBV12-4 and TRBJ2-1; D may be TRBD1 (6 bases). Trimming pared 5 bases from V and 8 bases from J, leaving 16 bases between. CDR3 length: 14 residues. The CDR3 sequence is CASSPGWGPYEQFF. The CDR3 bases are TGTGCCAGCAGTCCAGGTTGGGGGCCCTATGAGCAGTTCTTC.

This clonotype was observed a handful of times. V and J are TRBV12-3 or TRBV12-4 and TRBJ1-2; tentatively, D is TRBD1 (5 bases). There are 14 residues in the CDR3. Deletions cut 3 bases from V and 1 base from J, with 9 bases between. In DNA form, the CDR3 reads TGTGCCAGCAGTTTCTGGGGGTTTAACTATGGCTACACCTTC. Translated: CASSFWGFNYGYTF.

The chain combines TRBV7-2 with TRBJ2-1; TRBD2 matches 12 bases. Trimming cost V 0 bases and J 4 bases; bases outside gene matches: 1. CDR1 is SGHTA, CDR2 FQGNSA, per germline. The CDR3 consists of 16 residues. CDR3 in DNA: TGTGCCAGCAGCTTAGCGACTAGCGGGGGATACAATGAGCAGTTCTTC. The encoded protein is CASSLATSGGYNEQFF.

This sequence joins TRBV25-1 and TRBJ2-1, with 8 positions matching TRBD2. Unmatched junction bases numbered 6, after V lost 7 bases and J lost 1 base. The germline gives CDR1 MGHDK, CDR2 SYGVNS. This CDR3 has 15 amino acids. CDR3: CASTYLAGSYNEQFF. The CDR3 region has the DNA TGTGCCAGCACCTACTTAGCGGGATCCTACAATGAGCAGTTCTTC.

This clonotype was found a few times. The DNA for the CDR3 is TGTGCCAGCAGTTCCTACAGAGGATATGGCTACACCTTC. It codes for CASSSYRGYGYTF. J is TRBJ1-2 and V is TRBV27; D is unclear. V was clipped by 4 bases and J by 5 bases, with 11 bases between them. Germline V CDR1 and CDR2: MNHEY, SMNVEV (reference sequence). The CDR3 sequence is 13 residues long.

The rearrangement joins TRBV6-1 to TRBJ2-7; no reliable D call. CDR1 and CDR2 from the germline V gene are MNHNS and SASEGT. The CDR3 extends over 10 amino acids. Trimming stripped 9 bases from V and 4 bases from J, with 7 bases between. The CDR3 sequence is CARRKYEQYV. CDR3 DNA: TGTGCCAGGCGGAAGTACGAGCAGTACGTC.

This clonotype was seen more than once but under ten times. This chain links TRBV5-1 with TRBJ1-2; D remains unclear. Trimming pared 0 bases from V and 5 bases from J, leaving 8 bases between. The CDR3 loop spans 13 amino acids. The germline V gene encodes CDR1 SGHRS and CDR2 YFSETQ. The CDR3 here is CASSLETYYGYTF. CDR3 nucleotides: TGCGCCAGCAGCTTGGAGACTTATTATGGCTACACCTTC.

This clonotype was counted only a few times. The chain links TRBV7-8 to TRBJ1-1, with D perhaps TRBD1 (5 bases). CDR1 and CDR2 (germline): SGHVS, FQNEAQ. The CDR3 is made up of 14 amino acids. The V and J ends lost 5 bases and 4 bases respectively, with 14 bases between them. CDR3 sequence reads: CASSLRGGSTEAFF. The DNA of the CDR3 is TGTGCCAGCAGCCTCCGGGGGGGGTCCACTGAAGCTTTCTTT.

In the case of this clonotype: The junction departs from germline at one end; a sequencing error may be responsible. The rearrangement joins TRBV7-7 to TRBJ2-7, with D maybe TRBD1 (5 bases). Per the germline V gene, CDR1 is SSHAT and CDR2 is FNYEAQ (reference sequence). The CDR3 length is 14 residues. CDR3 amino acids: CASSPAGASYEQYF. The CDR3 DNA reads as TGTGCTAGCAGCCCGGCTGGGGCATCCTACGAGCAGTACTTC.